This T cell receptor (beta chain) was identified in a study of CXCR3-negative and CXCR3-positive naive CD8 T cells. The germline V gene has CDR1 MDHEN and CDR2 SYDVKM. The CDR3 runs 14 residues. TRB cDNA libraries were made by UMI-labeled 5' RACE. Following a re-call of the 5' RACE reads, TCRdb has one entry per CDR3 protein and lacks DNA. Recorded for this sample: tens of thousands of distinct CDR3 sequences. This TCR came from a human donor in good health. Some clones in this sample may be carry-over from other donors' samples. V gene TRBV28 combines with J gene TRBJ2-5; without DNA, the TCRdb call of TRBD1 cannot be checked. The sequenced material came from naive CXCR3- CD8+ T cells from blood. Subset reported: CD45RO-CCR7+CD27+CD95- naive CD8+ T cells lacking CXCR3 (TNR3-). CDR3 amino acids: CASLGQGRKETQYF. Full variable domain (remainder filled in from reference TRBV28 and TRBJ2-5): DVKVTQSSRYLVKRTGEKVFLECVQDMDHENMFWYRQDPGLGLRLIYFSYDVKMKEKGDIPEGYSVSREKKERFSLILESASTNQTSMYLCASLGQGRKETQYFGPGTRLLVL.